This TCR beta chain was sequenced in a study of CD4+ T cells in melanoma. Study-wide points: Neoantigen-specific CD4+ T cells in melanoma reportedly had diverse differentiation states. A reported correlation linked neoantigen-specific CD4+ T cells to CD8+, macrophage and B cell function.

As regards this clone: Antigen: not known.

The CDR3 is 16 residues long. Trimming took 5 bases from V and 4 from J, leaving 18 bases between them. Germline V gives CDR1 SEHNR, CDR2 FQNEAQ (reference sequence). The method was immunoSEQ multiplex PCR; TCRdb's version includes in-frame clones alone and lacks a portion of them. The repertoire includes 9,900 or so clones, about 70% of them detected once, and less than 20% sits in the top ten. This chain joins TRBV7-9 and TRBJ1-3; TRBD1 is a possible D gene (6 bases). Material for sequencing was peripheral blood. This TCR derives from a human donor with melanoma. The CDR3 loop is CASSDRDTTPGNTIYF. The CDR3 DNA reads TGTGCCAGCAGCGATCGGGACACCACACCAGGAAACACCATATATTTT. The full variable domain, completed using reference TRBV7-9 and TRBJ1-3, is DTGVSQNPRHKITKRGQNVTFRCDPISEHNRLYWYRQTLGQGPEFLTYFQNEAQLEKSRLLSDRFSAERPKGSFSTLEIQRTEQGDSAMYLCASSDRDTTPGNTIYFGEGSWLTVV.